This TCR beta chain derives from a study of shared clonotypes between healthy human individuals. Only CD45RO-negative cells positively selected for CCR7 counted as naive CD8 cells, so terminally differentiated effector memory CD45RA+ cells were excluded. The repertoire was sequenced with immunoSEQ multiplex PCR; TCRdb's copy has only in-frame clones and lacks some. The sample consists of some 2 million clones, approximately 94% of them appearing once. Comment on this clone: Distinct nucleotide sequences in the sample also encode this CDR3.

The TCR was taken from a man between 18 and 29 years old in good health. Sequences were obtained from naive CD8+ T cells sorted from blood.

The CDR3 DNA reads as TGCGCCAGCAGCCCGACGGGGGTCACTGAAGCTTTCTTT. This codes for CASSPTGVTEAFF. V is TRBV4-3 and J is TRBJ1-1; possibly TRBD1 for D (5 bases). CDR1 is LGHNA and CDR2 is YSLEER in the germline V gene. The CDR3 extends over 13 amino acids. Trimming removed 4 bases at V and 4 bases at J, with 10 bases between.